This paragraph reports one T cell receptor beta chain. The data were taken from a study of shared clonotypes between healthy human individuals. The CDR3 is 15 amino acids. Trimming took off 5 bases at V and 1 base at J, with 14 bases between the two ends. CDR1 SEHNR and CDR2 FQNEAQ come from the germline V gene (reference sequence). Assay used: immunoSEQ multiplex PCR; TCRdb lists only in-frame clones, some missing. The sample has 900,000 to 1,200,000 clones; more than 75% are singletons. The sequenced sample consisted of memory CD4+ T cells from PBMCs. Subset reported: CD45RA-negative fraction. V and J are TRBV7-9 and TRBJ2-5; a possible D gene is TRBD2 (6 bases). This clonotype originated in a young man in good health. Some clones in this sample may be carry-over from other donors' samples. The CDR3: CASSNGNSGQETQYF. In nucleotides, the CDR3 is TGTGCCAGCAGCAATGGGAATAGCGGCCAAGAGACCCAGTACTTC. Full variable domain (rest looked up from reference TRBV7-9 and TRBJ2-5): DTGVSQNPRHKITKRGQNVTFRCDPISEHNRLYWYRQTLGQGPEFLTYFQNEAQLEKSRLLSDRFSAERPKGSFSTLEIQRTEQGDSAMYLCASSNGNSGQETQYFGPGTRLLVL.